Listed below are T cell receptor beta chains from one sample, sequenced in a study of blood T cell repertoires in COVID-19. The assay was immunoSEQ multiplex PCR, and TCRdb's table has in-frame clones only and misses some. The sample records roughly 140,000 clones, approximately 87% being singletons. Specimen: PBMCs or T cells enriched from blood (not recorded which). The receptors here all came from a woman aged 25 to 39 with acute COVID-19. Each CDR3 is given with its conserved first and last residue. A D gene is named only where the DNA matches it firmly. Size tells how often a clone was seen (once, few, many) or the class of an expanded clone, and some rows leave it out.

CDR3 length	V gene	clone size	D gene	J gene	CDR3 DNA	CDR3 protein
14	TRBV28	NA	TRBD1	TRBJ2-7	TGTGCCAGCAGTTCGACAGACGGACAGGGTAAGCAGTACTTC	CASSSTDGQGKQYF
15	TRBV28	NA	NA	TRBJ1-1	TGTGCCAGCAGTTCATCCGGAGCCCAGAACACTGAAGCTTTCTTT	CASSSSGAQNTEAFF
14	TRBV18	NA	TRBD1	TRBJ2-7	TGTGCCAGCTCACCCGGACAGGTTAACTACGAGCAGTACTTC	CASSPGQVNYEQYF
15	TRBV7-2	NA	TRBD2	TRBJ2-7	TGTGCCAGCAGCTTAGGACTAGCGGGAGACTACGAGCAGTACTTC	CASSLGLAGDYEQYF
11	TRBV19	NA	NA	TRBJ2-5	TGTGCCAGTAGTATGGGAGGGACCCAGTACTTC	CASSMGGTQYF
14	TRBV27	NA	TRBD1	TRBJ2-1	TGTGCCAGCAAGCTGGGACAGGCGTACAATGAGCAGTTCTTC	CASKLGQAYNEQFF
12	TRBV28	NA	NA	TRBJ1-4	TGTGCCAGCAGCCTAACTAATGAAAAACTGTTTTTT	CASSLTNEKLFF
15	TRBV28	NA	NA	TRBJ2-7	TGTGCCAGCAGTAAACAAGGACAGAGCCCGTACGAGCAGTACTTC	CASSKQGQSPYEQYF
12	TRBV7-9	NA	NA	TRBJ1-2	TGTGCCAGCAGCCCCCAAGACAGTGGCTACACCTTC	CASSPQDSGYTF
12	TRBV11-2	NA	NA	TRBJ1-1	TGTGCCAGCAGCTTACCAGGGCTAGGGGCTTTCTTT	CASSLPGLGAFF
12	TRBV10-3	once	NA	TRBJ1-2	TGTGCCATCAGTGAGGAGAACTATGGCTACACCTTC	CAISEENYGYTF
15	TRBV2	NA	NA	TRBJ1-5	TGTGCCAGCAGTGAATCGTCAGGGAGCAATCAGCCCCAGCATTTT	CASSESSGSNQPQHF
13	TRBV27	NA	NA	TRBJ2-7	TGTGCCAGCAGCCTATGGGGGGGGCGCGAGCAGTACTTC	CASSLWGGREQYF
15	TRBV7-2	few	NA	TRBJ2-1	TGTGCCAGCAGGCCTCCCGTTTCAGGTTACAATGAGCAGTTCTTC	CASRPPVSGYNEQFF
13	TRBV5-1	NA	NA	TRBJ2-1	TGCGCCAGCAGCACCGGGACATTCAATGAGCAGTTCTTC	CASSTGTFNEQFF
16	TRBV10-1	NA	TRBD1	TRBJ1-1	TGCGCCAGCAGTGAGGGAAGGGACAGGGGGCACACTGAAGCTTTCTTT	CASSEGRDRGHTEAFF
16	TRBV7-3	NA	TRBD2	TRBJ2-1	TGTGCCAGCAGCTTTAGCGGGAGTTTCGCCTACAATGAGCAGTTCTTC	CASSFSGSFAYNEQFF
15	TRBV20-1	few	NA	TRBJ1-6	TGCAGTGCTAGTTCCGTTCCGGGAGCTAATTCACCCCTCCACTTT	CSASSVPGANSPLHF
16	TRBV3-1/TRBV3-2	NA	NA	TRBJ2-7	TGTGCCAGCAGCCAAGTTAGGACTCGCCACTTATACGAGCAGTACTTC	CASSQVRTRHLYEQYF
17	TRBV11-2	NA	NA	TRBJ2-7	TGTGCCAGCAGCACTACTAGGAGGACGGGTAGCTCCTACGAGCAGTACTTC	CASSTTRRTGSSYEQYF
11	TRBV7-8	NA	NA	TRBJ2-5	TGTGCCAGCAGCTTCGGGAAGACCCAGTACTTC	CASSFGKTQYF
14	TRBV11-2	NA	TRBD1	TRBJ1-2	TGTGCCAGCAGCCCGGTCGGGACAGGGAATGGCTACACCTTC	CASSPVGTGNGYTF
14	TRBV13	NA	TRBD2	TRBJ2-3	TGTGCCAGCAGCCCCTCTAGCGGTGGGGATACGCAGTATTTT	CASSPSSGGDTQYF
13	TRBV7-9	NA	TRBD1	TRBJ1-1	TGTGCCAGCAGCTTAGCAGGGGGCAGTGAAGCTTTCTTT	CASSLAGGSEAFF
13	TRBV7-3	NA	NA	TRBJ1-1	TGTGCCAGCAGCTTAATCGGGGGCACTGAAGCTTTCTTT	CASSLIGGTEAFF
13	TRBV9	NA	NA	TRBJ1-1	TGTGCCAGCAGCGTAGATCGGGACACTGAAGCTTTCTTT	CASSVDRDTEAFF
15	TRBV7-9	few	NA	TRBJ1-3	TGTGCCAGCAGCTCTAACCAGGGATCTGGAAACACCATATATTTT	CASSSNQGSGNTIYF
15	TRBV15	once	TRBD1	TRBJ1-5	TGTGCCACCAGCACCGGGACAGGGGCGACTCAGCCCCAGCATTTT	CATSTGTGATQPQHF
15	TRBV7-9	NA	TRBD1	TRBJ2-3	TGTGCCAGCACCACTGTTGGACAGGGCCCAGATACGCAGTATTTT	CASTTVGQGPDTQYF
11	TRBV30	once	NA	TRBJ2-1	TGTGCCTGGAGAGCTTACAATGAGCAGTTCTTC	CAWRAYNEQFF
13	TRBV29-1	NA	TRBD1	TRBJ1-1	TGCAGCGCTCGGACAGGGGAGGCCACTGAAGCTTTCTTT	CSARTGEATEAFF
16	TRBV19	NA	TRBD2	TRBJ2-5	TGTGCCAGTAGTGCGAGACTAGCGGTGGGAGGAGAGACCCAGTACTTC	CASSARLAVGGETQYF
14	TRBV30	few	TRBD2	TRBJ2-2	TGTGCCTGGGATAGCGGGAGTTCCGCCGGGGAGCTGTTTTTT	CAWDSGSSAGELFF
14	TRBV5-8	NA	TRBD1	TRBJ2-1	TGTGCCAGCAACCGGGACAGGGTCCTCAATGAGCAGTTCTTC	CASNRDRVLNEQFF
21	TRBV21-1	NA	NA	TRBJ2-5	TGTGCCAGCAGCAAAGACACGGTCCTTGGGGGGACTAGCGGGAGATGCGAGACCCAGTACTTC	CASSKDTVLGGTSGRCETQYF
15	TRBV5-1	NA	NA	TRBJ1-2	TGCGCCAGCAGCTTAGGTTGGGGCCTAACGGCTGGCTACACCTTC	CASSLGWGLTAGYTF
17	TRBV5-1	NA	TRBD2	TRBJ2-1	TGCGCCAGCAGCGAGGGGACTAGCGGAAGCCTCTACAATGAGCAGTTCTTC	CASSEGTSGSLYNEQFF
14	TRBV7-2	NA	TRBD1	TRBJ1-2	TGTGCCAGCAGCCCGGGACAGCCATACTATGGCTACACCTTC	CASSPGQPYYGYTF
17	TRBV4-3	NA	TRBD1	TRBJ1-2	TGCGCCAGCAGCCAAGATCATCCGCACAGGGGCTCCTATGGCTACACCTTC	CASSQDHPHRGSYGYTF
17	TRBV27	NA	TRBD2	TRBJ2-5	TGTGCCAGCAGGGGGCGGGAGGGCCTGGCGTCGACGGGGACCCAGTACTTC	CASRGREGLASTGTQYF
15	TRBV11-2	NA	NA	TRBJ2-7	TGTGCCAGCACCCCCTTGGGCGGGGAACCCTACGAGCAGTACTTC	CASTPLGGEPYEQYF
16	TRBV6-4	NA	NA	TRBJ2-1	TGTGCCAGCAGTGACTCTCCGGTCCTGCTGAACAATGAGCAGTTCTTC	CASSDSPVLLNNEQFF
14	TRBV7-9	NA	TRBD1	TRBJ1-4	TGTGCCAGCAGCCCAGGACAGGGTCTGGAAAAACTGTTTTTT	CASSPGQGLEKLFF
15	TRBV5-1	NA	NA	TRBJ2-7	TGCGCCAGCAGCTTGGAGTCTGGGCCAGGGTACGAGCAGTACTTC	CASSLESGPGYEQYF
14	TRBV7-9	NA	NA	TRBJ1-1	TGTGCCAGCAGCCGTGGACAGACGAACACTGAAGCTTTCTTT	CASSRGQTNTEAFF
15	TRBV7-2	NA	NA	TRBJ2-3	TGTGCCAGCAAACTACAGGCCCCCTCAACAGATACGCAGTATTTT	CASKLQAPSTDTQYF
14	TRBV28	NA	TRBD1	TRBJ2-7	TGTGCCAGCAGTTCATTCGGACAGGGCTACGAGCAGTACTTC	CASSSFGQGYEQYF